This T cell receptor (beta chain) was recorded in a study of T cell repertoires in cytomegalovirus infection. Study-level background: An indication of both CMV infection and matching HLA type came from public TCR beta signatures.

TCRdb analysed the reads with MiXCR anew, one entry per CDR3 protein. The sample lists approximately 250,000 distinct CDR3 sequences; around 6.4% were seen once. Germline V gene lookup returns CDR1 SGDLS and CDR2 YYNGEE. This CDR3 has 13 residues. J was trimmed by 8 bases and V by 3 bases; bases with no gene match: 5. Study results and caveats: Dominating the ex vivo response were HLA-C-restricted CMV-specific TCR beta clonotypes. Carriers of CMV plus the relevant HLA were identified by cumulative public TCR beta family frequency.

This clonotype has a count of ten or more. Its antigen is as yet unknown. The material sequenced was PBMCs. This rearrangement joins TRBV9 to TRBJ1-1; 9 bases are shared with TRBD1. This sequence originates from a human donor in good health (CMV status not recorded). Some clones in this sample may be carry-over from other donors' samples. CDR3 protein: CASSAEQGAEAFF. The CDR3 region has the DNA TGTGCCAGCAGCGCCGAACAGGGGGCAGAAGCTTTCTTT. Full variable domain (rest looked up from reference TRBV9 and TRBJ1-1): DSGVTQTPKHLITATGQRVTLRCSPRSGDLSVYWYQQSLDQGLQFLIQYYNGEERAKGNILERFSAQQFPDLHSELNLSSLELGDSALYFCASSAEQGAEAFFGQGTRLTVV.